The 19 T cell receptor beta chains in this list originate from one sample, sequenced in a study of shared clonotypes between healthy human individuals. Only in-frame clones appear in the TCRdb table, and some are missing; sequencing was by immunoSEQ multiplex PCR. This table holds about 2.3 million clones, 80% to 95% found once. The specimen was naive CD4+ T cells from PBMCs. Subset meaning: CD45RA+ positively selected. The receptors derive from a man aged 18 to 29 in good health. Some clones in this sample may be carry-over from other donors' samples.

The sample holds one count of this clone. This chain uses TRBV7-8 with TRBJ2-3; weak D call: TRBD2 (6 bases). The CDR3 is 14 residues long. V was cut by 1 base and J by 5 bases, with 10 bases left in between. The germline gives CDR1 SGHVS, CDR2 FQNEAQ. CDR3 amino acids: CASSLGGRQDTQYF. In DNA, the CDR3 is TGTGCCAGCAGCTTAGGGGGGAGGCAAGATACGCAGTATTTT.

The chain has TRBV27 and TRBJ1-2; 12 bases map to TRBD1. This CDR3 has 18 residues. The trim removed 3 bases at V and 4 bases at J, leaving 12 bases unmatched. Germline CDR1 MNHEY, CDR2 SMNVEV (reference sequence). The CDR3 DNA sequence: TGTGCCAGCAGTTTCCGGGTCCCGGGACAGGGGGCGGGCTATGGCTACACCTTC. It codes for CASSFRVPGQGAGYGYTF.

The chain has TRBV18 and TRBJ2-1, with 9 positions matching TRBD2. The V gene's germline CDR1 is KGHSH and CDR2 LQKENI. The length of the CDR3 is 15 residues. V lost 4 bases and J lost 11; bases outside the gene matches: 12. The CDR3: CASSHASGNPVKQFF. The CDR3 bases are TGTGCCAGCTCACACGCTAGCGGGAATCCAGTGAAGCAGTTCTTC.

The rearrangement links TRBV11-1 to TRBJ1-1, with TRBD1 as a possible D gene (5 bases). The CDR3 runs 16 residues. CDR1 and CDR2 from the germline V gene are SGHAT and FQDESV (reference sequence). Deletions cut 2 bases from V and 1 base from J, with 14 bases between. The DNA for the CDR3 is TGTGCCAGCAGCTTAAGGGGCGGCAAGGGGAACACTGAAGCTTTCTTT. Its protein is CASSLRGGKGNTEAFF.

The sample holds one count of this clone. CDR3 residues: CASRSSGNSYNEQFF. The CDR3 bases are TGTGCCAGCAGATCCAGCGGGAACTCCTACAATGAGCAGTTCTTC. The V call is TRBV4-2, the J call TRBJ2-1, with 7 bases matching TRBD2. The CDR3 is 15 amino acids. Trimming cost V 6 bases and J 0 bases; bases outside gene matches: 5. Germline CDR1 reads LGHNA; CDR2 reads YNFKEQ.

The genes are TRBV5-1 and TRBJ2-4; 8 nucleotides match TRBD2. V trimming: 4 bases; J trimming: 0 bases; junction bases outside the gene matches: 6. The CDR3 runs 16 residues. Germline V gives CDR1 SGHRS, CDR2 YFSETQ. As DNA, the CDR3 is TGCGCCAGCAGCCCGACTAGCGCCTTAGCCAAAAACATTCAGTACTTC. Translating gives CASSPTSALAKNIQYF. The full variable domain, in which reference TRBV5-1 and TRBJ2-4 provide the parts outside the CDR3, is KAGVTQTPRYLIKTRGQQVTLSCSPISGHRSVSWYQQTPGQGLQFLFEYFSETQRNKGNFPGRFSGRQFSNSRSEMNVSTLELGDSALYLCASSPTSALAKNIQYFGAGTRLSVL.

Points on this clone: Other DNA sequences of this sample code for an identical CDR3. V gene TRBV5-1 combines with J gene TRBJ2-3, with TRBD2 matching over 14 bases. Germline values: CDR1 SGHRS, CDR2 YFSETQ. The CDR3 contains 16 residues. After removal of 4 bases from V and 4 bases from J, the junction contained 5 bases not matched to a gene. CDR3 protein: CASSTGLAGVSDTQYF. The DNA of the CDR3 is TGCGCCAGCAGCACGGGACTAGCGGGAGTATCAGATACGCAGTATTTT.

This clone was observed a handful of times. The gene calls are TRBV10-1 and TRBJ2-7; 7 positions agree with TRBD2. This CDR3 has 12 residues. Germline loops: CDR1 WNHNN, CDR2 SYGVQD (reference sequence). The trim removed 2 bases at V and 7 bases at J, leaving 2 bases unmatched. In DNA, the CDR3 is TGCGCCAGCAGTGAGCAAGCGGGAGAGCAGTACTTC. It is translated as CASSEQAGEQYF.

V and J are TRBV7-2 and TRBJ2-7, with 12 bases that match TRBD2. Germline lookup yields CDR1 SGHTA and CDR2 FQGNSA. This CDR3 has 16 amino acids. V trimming: 2 bases; J trimming: 6 bases; junction bases outside the gene matches: 8. CDR3 in DNA: TGTGCCAGCAGCTTACGGGAGACTAGCGGGAGTGTCGAGCAGTACTTC. It translates to CASSLRETSGSVEQYF. Drawing the rest from reference TRBV7-2 and TRBJ2-7, the complete variable domain is GAGVSQSPSNKVTEKGKDVELRCDPISGHTALYWYRQSLGQGLEFLIYFQGNSAPDKSGLPSDRFSAERTGGSVSTLTIQRTQQEDSAVYLCASSLRETSGSVEQYFGPGTRLTVT.

In the case of this clone: In the same sample, other DNA sequences code for this CDR3. The genes are TRBV30 and TRBJ1-5, with TRBD1 matching over 9 bases. V lost 2 bases to trimming and J lost 7 bases; unmatched junction nucleotides: 3. The CDR3 is 13 amino acids. In germline, CDR1 is GTSNPN, CDR2 SVGIG (reference sequence). DNA of the CDR3: TGTGCCTGGAGTACAGGGGGCGGCCAGCCCCAGCATTTT. Translating gives CAWSTGGGQPQHF.

The J gene is TRBJ2-3, the V gene TRBV11-2, with TRBD2 identical over 9 bases. J gave up 2 bases and V 4 bases, and 4 bases lay outside the gene matches. CDR1 SGHAT and CDR2 FQNNGV come from the germline V gene. The CDR3 covers 15 residues. This chain's CDR3 is CASSWGGRATDTQYF. CDR3 nucleotides: TGTGCCAGCAGCTGGGGCGGGAGGGCCACAGATACGCAGTATTTT.

This chain joins TRBV7-2 and TRBJ1-1, with TRBD1 identical over 7 bases. The CDR3 totals 16 residues. Looked up from germline, CDR1 is SGHTA and CDR2 is FQGNSA. V lost 1 base to trimming and J lost 2 bases; unmatched junction nucleotides: 7. CDR3 loop: CASSLGGGGLNTEAFF. The CDR3 nucleotides read TGTGCCAGCAGCTTAGGTGGAGGGGGCCTCAACACTGAAGCTTTCTTT.

The CDR3 nucleotides are TGTGCCAGCAGCCTCACTAGCGGGAGAGGGGCAGATACGCAGTATTTT. As protein: CASSLTSGRGADTQYF. The chain is built from TRBV5-4 and TRBJ2-3; 11 positions match TRBD2. There are 16 residues in the CDR3. V shed 4 bases and J 4 bases; nucleotides not matched to a gene: 8. Per germline, CDR1 SGHNT and CDR2 YYREEE (reference sequence).

This chain connects TRBV7-2 to TRBJ1-5; D possibly corresponds to TRBD1 (6 bases). V lost 4 bases and J lost 4, with 14 bases in between. Germline V gene lookup returns CDR1 SGHTA and CDR2 FQGNSA. The CDR3 contains 15 residues. The CDR3 protein is CASSSQQGLNQPQHF. The CDR3 region has the DNA TGTGCCAGCAGCTCCCAGCAGGGGTTGAATCAGCCCCAGCATTTT. Full variable domain (rest looked up from reference TRBV7-2 and TRBJ1-5): GAGVSQSPSNKVTEKGKDVELRCDPISGHTALYWYRQSLGQGLEFLIYFQGNSAPDKSGLPSDRFSAERTGGSVSTLTIQRTQQEDSAVYLCASSSQQGLNQPQHFGDGTRLSIL.

This chain joins TRBV4-2 and TRBJ2-7; tentatively, D is TRBD2 (6 bases). V gave up 4 bases and J gave up 3 bases, with 22 bases separating them. CDR3 length: 17 amino acids. Germline V gene lookup returns CDR1 LGHNA and CDR2 YNFKEQ. This CDR3 is CASSPRQGGDRDYEQYF. CDR3 DNA sequence: TGTGCCAGCAGCCCCCGCCAGGGCGGGGATAGGGACTACGAGCAGTACTTC.

V is TRBV10-3 and J is TRBJ2-2; 8 bases map to TRBD1. CDR3 length: 14 amino acids. Losses at the gene ends were 7 bases for V and 6 bases for J; bases not matched to a gene: 7. CDR1 ENHRY and CDR2 SYGVKD come from the germline V gene. CDR3 nucleotide sequence: TGTGCCATCAAGGCAGGGGGCGCGTCCGGGGAGCTGTTTTTT. This sequence encodes CAIKAGGASGELFF.

V is TRBV11-3 and J is TRBJ2-5, with 12 bases matching TRBD2. This CDR3 is 16 amino acids long. Germline-derived CDR1 and CDR2 are SGHNT and YENEEA. V shed 5 bases, J shed 5 bases, and the junction held 9 bases outside the gene matches. The CDR3 DNA is TGTGCCAGCAGCCCTCGACTAGCGGGAGTAGCGGAGACCCAGTACTTC. This translates into CASSPRLAGVAETQYF.

The rearrangement uses TRBV6-1 and TRBJ1-5; D remains ambiguous. CDR3 length equals 15 residues. V was pared by 1 base and J by 4 bases, with 11 bases between. Germline loops: CDR1 MNHNS, CDR2 SASEGT. The CDR3 DNA follows: TGTGCCAGCAGTGAAGTATGGATGCGGAATCAGCCCCAGCATTTT. Its protein is CASSEVWMRNQPQHF.

This chain connects TRBV28 to TRBJ2-5; perhaps D is TRBD1 or TRBD2 (5 bases each). Germline V gene data show CDR1 as MDHEN and CDR2 as SYDVKM. The CDR3 totals 13 residues. V lost 6 bases and J lost 11, with 19 bases in between. The DNA of the CDR3 is TGTGCCAGCAGCCTACCGGGACCAAAGGAGCAGTACTTC. Protein sequence: CASSLPGPKEQYF.